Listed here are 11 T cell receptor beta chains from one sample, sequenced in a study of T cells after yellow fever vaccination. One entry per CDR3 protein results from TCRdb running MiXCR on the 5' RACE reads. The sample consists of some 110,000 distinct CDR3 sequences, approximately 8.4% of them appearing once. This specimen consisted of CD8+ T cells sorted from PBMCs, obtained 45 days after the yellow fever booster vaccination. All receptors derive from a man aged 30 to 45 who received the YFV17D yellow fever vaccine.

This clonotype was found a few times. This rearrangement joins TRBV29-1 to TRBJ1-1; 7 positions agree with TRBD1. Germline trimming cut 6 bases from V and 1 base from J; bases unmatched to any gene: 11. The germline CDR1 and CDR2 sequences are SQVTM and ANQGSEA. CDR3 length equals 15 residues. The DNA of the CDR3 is TGCAGCGTCCAGGGGGATAGGGAGCCGAACACTGAAGCTTTCTTT. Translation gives CSVQGDREPNTEAFF.

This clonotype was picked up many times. CDR3 nucleotide sequence: TGTGCCAGCAGCCCCCCTGAAAACATTCAGTACTTC. It encodes CASSPPENIQYF. This chain uses TRBV11-2 with TRBJ2-4; D not resolved. Looked up from germline, CDR1 is SGHAT and CDR2 is FQNNGV. Trimming stripped 5 bases from V and 5 bases from J, with 7 bases between. The length of the CDR3 is 12 residues.

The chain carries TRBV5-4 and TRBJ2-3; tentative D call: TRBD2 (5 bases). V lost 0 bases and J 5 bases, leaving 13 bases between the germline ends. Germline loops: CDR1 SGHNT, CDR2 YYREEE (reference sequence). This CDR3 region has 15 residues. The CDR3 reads CASSLGGSGGDTQYF. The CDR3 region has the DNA TGTGCCAGCAGCTTGGGCGGTTCTGGAGGAGATACGCAGTATTTT.

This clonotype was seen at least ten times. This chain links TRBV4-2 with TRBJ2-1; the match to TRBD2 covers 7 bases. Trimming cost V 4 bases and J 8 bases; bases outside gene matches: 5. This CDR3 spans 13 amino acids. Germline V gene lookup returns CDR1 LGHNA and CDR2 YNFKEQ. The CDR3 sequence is CASSPGLGDEQFF. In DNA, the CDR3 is TGTGCCAGCAGCCCCGGACTAGGCGATGAGCAGTTCTTC.

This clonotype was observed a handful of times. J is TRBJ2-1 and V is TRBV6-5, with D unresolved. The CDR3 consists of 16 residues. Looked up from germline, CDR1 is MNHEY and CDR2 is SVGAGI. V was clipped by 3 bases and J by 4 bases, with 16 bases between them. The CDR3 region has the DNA TGTGCCAGCAGTTATTTGGGGTTTGAATTATACAATGAGCAGTTCTTC. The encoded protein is CASSYLGFELYNEQFF.

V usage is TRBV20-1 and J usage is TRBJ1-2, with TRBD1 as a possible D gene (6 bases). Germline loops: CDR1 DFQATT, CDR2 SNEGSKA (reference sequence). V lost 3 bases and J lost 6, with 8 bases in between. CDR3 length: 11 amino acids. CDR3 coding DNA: TGCAGTGCTAGGGACAGTCATGGCTACACCTTC. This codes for CSARDSHGYTF.

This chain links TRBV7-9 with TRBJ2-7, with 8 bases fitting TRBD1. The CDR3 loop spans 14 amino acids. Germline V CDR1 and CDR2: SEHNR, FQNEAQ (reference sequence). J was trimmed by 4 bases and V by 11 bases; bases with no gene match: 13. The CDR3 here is CAVPRGPIPYEQYF. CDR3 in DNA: TGTGCCGTACCCAGGGGGCCCATCCCGTACGAGCAGTACTTC. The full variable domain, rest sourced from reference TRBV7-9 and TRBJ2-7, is DTGVSQNPRHKITKRGQNVTFRCDPISEHNRLYWYRQTLGQGPEFLTYFQNEAQLEKSRLLSDRFSAERPKGSFSTLEIQRTEQGDSAMYLCAVPRGPIPYEQYFGPGTRLTVT.

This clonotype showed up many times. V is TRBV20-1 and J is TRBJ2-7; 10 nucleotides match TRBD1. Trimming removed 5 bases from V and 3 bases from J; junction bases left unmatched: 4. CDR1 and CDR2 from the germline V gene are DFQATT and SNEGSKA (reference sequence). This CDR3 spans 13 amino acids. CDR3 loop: CSAPTGGLYEQYF. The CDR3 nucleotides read TGCAGTGCTCCGACAGGGGGCCTCTACGAGCAGTACTTC.

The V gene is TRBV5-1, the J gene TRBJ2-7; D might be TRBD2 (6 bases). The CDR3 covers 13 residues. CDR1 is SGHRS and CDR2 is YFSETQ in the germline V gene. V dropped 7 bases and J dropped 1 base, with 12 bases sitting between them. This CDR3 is CASRDSTSYEQYF. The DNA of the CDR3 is TGCGCCAGCCGGGACTCAACTTCCTACGAGCAGTACTTC.

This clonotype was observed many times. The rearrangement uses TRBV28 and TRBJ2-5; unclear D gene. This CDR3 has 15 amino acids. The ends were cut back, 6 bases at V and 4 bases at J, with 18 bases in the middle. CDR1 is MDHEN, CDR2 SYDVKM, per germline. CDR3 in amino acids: CASSPGTEVRETQYF. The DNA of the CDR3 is TGTGCCAGCAGCCCCGGCACCGAGGTCCGAGAGACCCAGTACTTC. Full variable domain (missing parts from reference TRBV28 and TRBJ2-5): DVKVTQSSRYLVKRTGEKVFLECVQDMDHENMFWYRQDPGLGLRLIYFSYDVKMKEKGDIPEGYSVSREKKERFSLILESASTNQTSMYLCASSPGTEVRETQYFGPGTRLLVL.

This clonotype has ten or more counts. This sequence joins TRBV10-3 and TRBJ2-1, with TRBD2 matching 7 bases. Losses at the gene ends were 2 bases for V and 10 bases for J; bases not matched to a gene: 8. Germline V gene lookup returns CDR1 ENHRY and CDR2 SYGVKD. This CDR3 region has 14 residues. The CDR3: CAISEERDVEEQFF. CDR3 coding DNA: TGTGCCATCAGTGAGGAGCGGGACGTAGAAGAGCAGTTCTTC.